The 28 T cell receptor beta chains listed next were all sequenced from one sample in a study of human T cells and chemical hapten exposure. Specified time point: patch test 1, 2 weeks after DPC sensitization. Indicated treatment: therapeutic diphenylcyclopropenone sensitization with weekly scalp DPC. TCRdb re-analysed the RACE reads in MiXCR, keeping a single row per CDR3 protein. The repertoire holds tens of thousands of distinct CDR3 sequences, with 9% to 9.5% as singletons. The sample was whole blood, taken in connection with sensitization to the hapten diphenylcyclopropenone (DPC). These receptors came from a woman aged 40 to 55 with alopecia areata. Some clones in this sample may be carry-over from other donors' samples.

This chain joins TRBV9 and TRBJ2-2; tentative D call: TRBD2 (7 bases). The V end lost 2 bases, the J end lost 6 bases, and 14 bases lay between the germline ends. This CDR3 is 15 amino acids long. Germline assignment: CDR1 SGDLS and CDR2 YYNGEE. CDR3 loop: CASSVYGGPAGELFF. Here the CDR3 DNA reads TGTGCCAGCAGCGTCTACGGGGGGCCCGCCGGGGAGCTGTTTTTT.

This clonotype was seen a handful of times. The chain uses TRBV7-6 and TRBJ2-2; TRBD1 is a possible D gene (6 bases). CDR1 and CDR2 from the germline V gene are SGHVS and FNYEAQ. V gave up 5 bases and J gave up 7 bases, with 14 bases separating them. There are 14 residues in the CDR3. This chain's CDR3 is CASSADRAGGELFF. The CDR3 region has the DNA TGTGCCAGCAGCGCGGACAGAGCCGGCGGGGAGCTGTTTTTT.

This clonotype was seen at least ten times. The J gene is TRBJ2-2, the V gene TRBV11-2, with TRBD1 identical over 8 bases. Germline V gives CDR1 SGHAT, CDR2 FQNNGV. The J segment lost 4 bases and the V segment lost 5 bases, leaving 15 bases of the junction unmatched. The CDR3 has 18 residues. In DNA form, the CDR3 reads TGTGCCAGCAGCCCAACATCGAAAACAGGGGGTTTCACCGGGGAGCTGTTTTTT. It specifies CASSPTSKTGGFTGELFF.

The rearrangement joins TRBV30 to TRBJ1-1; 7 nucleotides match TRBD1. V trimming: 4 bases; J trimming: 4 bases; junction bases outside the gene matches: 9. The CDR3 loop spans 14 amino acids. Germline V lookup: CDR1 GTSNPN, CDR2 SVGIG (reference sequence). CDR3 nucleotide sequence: TGTGCCTGGACCAAAACTCAGGGGGGCACTGAAGCTTTCTTT. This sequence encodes CAWTKTQGGTEAFF.

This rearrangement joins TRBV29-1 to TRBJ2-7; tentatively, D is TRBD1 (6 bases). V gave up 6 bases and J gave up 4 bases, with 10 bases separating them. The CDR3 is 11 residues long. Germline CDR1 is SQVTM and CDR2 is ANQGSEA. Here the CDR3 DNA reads TGCAGCGTCGAACAGGGATACGAGCAGTACTTC. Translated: CSVEQGYEQYF.

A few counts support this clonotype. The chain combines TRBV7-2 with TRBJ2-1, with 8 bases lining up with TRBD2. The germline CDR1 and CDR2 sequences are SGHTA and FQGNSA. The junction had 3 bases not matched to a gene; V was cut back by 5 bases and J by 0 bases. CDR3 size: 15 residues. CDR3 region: CASSRSGSSYNEQFF. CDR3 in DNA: TGTGCCAGCAGCCGCAGCGGGAGCTCCTACAATGAGCAGTTCTTC.

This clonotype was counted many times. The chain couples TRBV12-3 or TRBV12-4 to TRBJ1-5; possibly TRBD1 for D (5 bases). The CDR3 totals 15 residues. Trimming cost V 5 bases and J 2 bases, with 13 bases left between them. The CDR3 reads CASSRDRLGNQPQHF. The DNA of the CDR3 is TGTGCCAGCAGTCGGGACCGTCTTGGCAATCAGCCCCAGCATTTT.

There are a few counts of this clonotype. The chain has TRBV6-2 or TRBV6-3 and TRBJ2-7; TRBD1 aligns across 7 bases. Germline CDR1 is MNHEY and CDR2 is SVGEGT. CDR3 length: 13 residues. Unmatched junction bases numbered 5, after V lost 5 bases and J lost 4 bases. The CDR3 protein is CASSLQGLYEQYF. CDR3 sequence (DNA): TGTGCCAGCAGTCTACAGGGGCTGTACGAGCAGTACTTC.

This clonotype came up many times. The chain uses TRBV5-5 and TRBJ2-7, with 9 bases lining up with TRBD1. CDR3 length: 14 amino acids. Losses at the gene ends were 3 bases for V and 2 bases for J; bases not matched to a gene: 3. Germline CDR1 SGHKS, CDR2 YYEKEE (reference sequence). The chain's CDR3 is CASSWTGEAYEQYF. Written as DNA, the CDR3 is TGTGCCAGCAGCTGGACAGGGGAAGCCTACGAGCAGTACTTC.

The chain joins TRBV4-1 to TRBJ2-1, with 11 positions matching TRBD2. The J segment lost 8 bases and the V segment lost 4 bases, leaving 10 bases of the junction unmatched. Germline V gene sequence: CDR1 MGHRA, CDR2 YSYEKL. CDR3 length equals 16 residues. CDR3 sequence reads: CASSLSGGATFHEQFF. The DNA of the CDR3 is TGCGCCAGCAGCCTTAGCGGGGGGGCTACCTTCCATGAGCAGTTCTTC.

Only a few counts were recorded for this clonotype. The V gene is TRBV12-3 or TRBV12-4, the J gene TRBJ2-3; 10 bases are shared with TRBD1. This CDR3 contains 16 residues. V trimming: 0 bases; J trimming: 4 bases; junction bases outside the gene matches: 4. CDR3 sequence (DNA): TGTGCCAGCAGTTTAGCGGGACAGGGGAGGGCAGATACGCAGTATTTT. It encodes CASSLAGQGRADTQYF.

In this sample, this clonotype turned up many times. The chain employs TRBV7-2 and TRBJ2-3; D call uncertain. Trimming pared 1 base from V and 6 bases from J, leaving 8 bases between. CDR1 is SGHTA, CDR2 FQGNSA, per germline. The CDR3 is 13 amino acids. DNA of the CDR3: TGTGCCAGCAGCTTAGTTTTGGGGGATACGCAGTATTTT. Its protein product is CASSLVLGDTQYF.

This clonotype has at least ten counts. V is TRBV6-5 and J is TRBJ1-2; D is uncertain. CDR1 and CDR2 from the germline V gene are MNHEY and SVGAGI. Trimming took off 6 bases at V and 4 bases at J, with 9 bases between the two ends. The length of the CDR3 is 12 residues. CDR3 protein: CASSPSGYGYTF. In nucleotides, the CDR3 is TGTGCCAGCAGCCCCTCTGGCTATGGCTACACCTTC.

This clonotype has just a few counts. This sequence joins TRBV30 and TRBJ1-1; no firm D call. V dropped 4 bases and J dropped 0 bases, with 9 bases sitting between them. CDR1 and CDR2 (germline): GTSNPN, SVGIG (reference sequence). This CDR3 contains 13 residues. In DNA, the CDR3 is TGTGCCTGGACGGGAAAGGTGAACACTGAAGCTTTCTTT. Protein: CAWTGKVNTEAFF.

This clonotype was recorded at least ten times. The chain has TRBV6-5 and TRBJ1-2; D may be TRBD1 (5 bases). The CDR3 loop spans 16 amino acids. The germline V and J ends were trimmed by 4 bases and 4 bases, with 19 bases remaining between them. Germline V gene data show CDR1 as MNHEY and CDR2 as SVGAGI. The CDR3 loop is CASSSIWGSSIYGYTF. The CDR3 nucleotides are TGTGCCAGCAGTTCCATTTGGGGGTCGAGTATCTATGGCTACACCTTC.

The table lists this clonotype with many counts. The CDR3 region is CSAGWGSDTQYF. The DNA of the CDR3 is TGCAGTGCTGGGTGGGGGAGCGATACGCAGTATTTT. The chain combines TRBV20-1 with TRBJ2-3; D tentatively fits TRBD1 or TRBD2 (5 bases each). This CDR3 comprises 12 residues. CDR1 DFQATT and CDR2 SNEGSKA come from the germline V gene (reference sequence). The V end was cut by 5 bases, the J end by 6 bases, with 12 bases between.

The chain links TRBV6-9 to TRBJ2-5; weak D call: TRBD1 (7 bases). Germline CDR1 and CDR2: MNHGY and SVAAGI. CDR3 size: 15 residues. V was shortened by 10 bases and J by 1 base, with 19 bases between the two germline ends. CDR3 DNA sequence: TGTGCCACCAAGTCCCCCCAGGGGGGCCAAGAGACCCAGTACTTC. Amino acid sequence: CATKSPQGGQETQYF.

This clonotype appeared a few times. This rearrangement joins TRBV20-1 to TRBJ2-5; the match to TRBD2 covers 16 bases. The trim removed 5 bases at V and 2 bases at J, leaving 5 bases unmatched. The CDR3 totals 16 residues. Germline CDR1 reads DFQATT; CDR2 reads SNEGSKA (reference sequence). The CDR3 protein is CSAGTSGGAGQETQYF. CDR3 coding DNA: TGCAGTGCTGGGACTAGCGGGGGGGCCGGGCAAGAGACCCAGTACTTC.

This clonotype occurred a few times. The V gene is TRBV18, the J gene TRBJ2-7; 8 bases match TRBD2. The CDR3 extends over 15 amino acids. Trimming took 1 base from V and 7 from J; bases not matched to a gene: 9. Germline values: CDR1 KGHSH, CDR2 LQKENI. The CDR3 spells CASSPQLAAVREQYF. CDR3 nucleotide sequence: TGTGCCAGCTCACCACAACTAGCGGCCGTCAGGGAGCAGTACTTC.

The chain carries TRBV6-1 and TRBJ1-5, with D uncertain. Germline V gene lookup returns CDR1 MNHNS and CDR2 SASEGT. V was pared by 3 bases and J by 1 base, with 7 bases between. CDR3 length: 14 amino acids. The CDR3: CASSDPGSNQPQHF. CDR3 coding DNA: TGTGCCAGCAGTGACCCGGGGAGCAATCAGCCCCAGCATTTT.

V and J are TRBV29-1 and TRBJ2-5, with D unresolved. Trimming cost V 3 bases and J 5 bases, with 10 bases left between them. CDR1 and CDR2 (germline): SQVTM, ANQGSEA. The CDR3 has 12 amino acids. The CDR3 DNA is TGCAGCGTTGAGGTCGGGCGGGAGACCCAGTACTTC. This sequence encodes CSVEVGRETQYF.

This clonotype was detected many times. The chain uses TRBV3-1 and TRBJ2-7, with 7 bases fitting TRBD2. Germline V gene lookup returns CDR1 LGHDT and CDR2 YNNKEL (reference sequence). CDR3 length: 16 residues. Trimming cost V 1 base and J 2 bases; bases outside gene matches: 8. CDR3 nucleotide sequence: TGTGCCAGCAGCCAAGGTTCATCAAGCGGGGCCTACGAGCAGTACTTC. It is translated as CASSQGSSSGAYEQYF.

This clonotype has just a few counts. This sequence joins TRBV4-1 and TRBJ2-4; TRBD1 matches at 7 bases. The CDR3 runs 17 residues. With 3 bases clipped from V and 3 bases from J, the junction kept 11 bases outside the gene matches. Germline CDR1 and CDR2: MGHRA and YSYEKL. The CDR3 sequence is CASSQLTGNRGKNIQYF. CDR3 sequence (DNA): TGCGCCAGCAGCCAGTTGACAGGGAATCGGGGCAAAAACATTCAGTACTTC.

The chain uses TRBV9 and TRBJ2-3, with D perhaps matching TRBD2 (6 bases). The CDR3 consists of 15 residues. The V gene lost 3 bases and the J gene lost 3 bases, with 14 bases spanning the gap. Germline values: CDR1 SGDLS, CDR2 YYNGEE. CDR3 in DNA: TGTGCCAGCAGCGGTATAGCGGCGGGGACAGATACGCAGTATTTT. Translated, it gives CASSGIAAGTDTQYF.

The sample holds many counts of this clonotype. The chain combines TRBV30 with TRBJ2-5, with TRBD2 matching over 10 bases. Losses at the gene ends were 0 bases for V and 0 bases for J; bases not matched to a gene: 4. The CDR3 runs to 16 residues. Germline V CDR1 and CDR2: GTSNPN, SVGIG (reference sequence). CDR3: CAWSVGLAGDQETQYF. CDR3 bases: TGTGCCTGGAGTGTAGGCCTAGCGGGGGACCAAGAGACCCAGTACTTC.

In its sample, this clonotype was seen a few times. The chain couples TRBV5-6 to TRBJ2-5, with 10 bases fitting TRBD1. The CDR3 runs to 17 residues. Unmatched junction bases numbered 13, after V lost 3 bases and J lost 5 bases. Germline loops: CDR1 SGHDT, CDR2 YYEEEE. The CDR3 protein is CASSWGLGQGRGETQYF. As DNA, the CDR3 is TGTGCCAGCAGCTGGGGACTGGGACAGGGGCGAGGTGAGACCCAGTACTTC.

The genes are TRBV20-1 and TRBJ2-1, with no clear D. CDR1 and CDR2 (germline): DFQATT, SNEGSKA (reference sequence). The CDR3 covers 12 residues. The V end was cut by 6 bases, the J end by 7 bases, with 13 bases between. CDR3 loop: CSAGPMPNEQFF. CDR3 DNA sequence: TGCAGTGCCGGCCCAATGCCAAATGAGCAGTTCTTC.

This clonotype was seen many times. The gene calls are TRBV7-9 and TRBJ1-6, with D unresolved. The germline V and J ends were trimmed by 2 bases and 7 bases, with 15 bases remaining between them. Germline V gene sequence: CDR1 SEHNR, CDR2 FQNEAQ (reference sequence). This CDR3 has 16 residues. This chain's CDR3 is CASSLSPPGRNSPLHF. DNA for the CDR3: TGTGCCAGCAGCTTATCCCCCCCCGGGAGAAATTCACCCCTCCACTTT.